These 17 T cell receptor beta chains came from one sample sequenced in a study of blood T cell repertoires in COVID-19. The protocol was immunoSEQ multiplex PCR, while the TCRdb copy is restricted to in-frame clones and leaves out a portion. The sample lists roughly 53,000 clones, about nine tenths occurring once. The sequenced sample consisted of peripheral blood. These receptors all come from a woman between 40 and 55 years old with active COVID-19.

The chain links TRBV6-5 to TRBJ1-2; D is undetermined. Trimming shortened V by 5 bases and J by 8 bases, and 18 bases separated the two germline ends. The germline CDR1 and CDR2 sequences are MNHEY and SVGAGI. The CDR3 loop spans 14 amino acids. The CDR3 sequence is CASSRGDRSLGYTF. CDR3 bases: TGTGCCAGCAGTCGCGGAGACCGCTCTCTGGGCTACACCTTC.

The genes are TRBV7-2 and TRBJ1-6; 9 positions match TRBD1. Per the germline V gene, CDR1 is SGHTA and CDR2 is FQGNSA. This CDR3 contains 14 residues. The junction had 3 bases not matched to a gene; V was cut back by 5 bases and J by 7 bases. The CDR3 nucleotides read TGTGCCAGCAGCCTACAGGGGGCGAATTCACCCCTCCACTTT. This translates into CASSLQGANSPLHF.

This chain joins TRBV7-8 and TRBJ1-1; 8 bases fit TRBD1. The CDR3 is 12 residues long. J lost 11 bases, V lost 1 base, and 3 bases had no gene match. Looked up from germline, CDR1 is SGHVS and CDR2 is FQNEAQ. The CDR3 DNA reads as TGTGCCAGCAGCTTAGAGGACAGGGCGGCTTTCTTT. Amino acid sequence: CASSLEDRAAFF.

The chain is built from TRBV19 and TRBJ2-7; weak D call: TRBD2 (6 bases). Germline CDR1 and CDR2: LNHDA and SQIVND (reference sequence). Between the trimmed V and J ends, which lost 5 bases and 1 base, there was a span of 15 bases. The CDR3 sequence is 15 residues long. The CDR3 DNA sequence: TGTGCCAGTAGTCCGGACTTCGCGGGGTCCTACGAGCAGTACTTC. Amino acid sequence: CASSPDFAGSYEQYF.

The gene calls are TRBV30 and TRBJ2-1; 8 nucleotides match TRBD2. CDR3 length equals 14 residues. V shed 8 bases and J 4 bases; nucleotides not matched to a gene: 10. CDR1 and CDR2 from the germline V gene are GTSNPN and SVGIG (reference sequence). The CDR3 bases are TGTGCCCGTAACCGGGCTAGCGGGTACAATGAGCAGTTCTTC. It yields the protein CARNRASGYNEQFF.

The chain is built from TRBV7-9 and TRBJ1-2; D is uncertain. This CDR3 contains 12 residues. The V gene lost 3 bases and the J gene lost 10 bases, with 12 bases spanning the gap. CDR1 and CDR2 (germline): SEHNR, FQNEAQ (reference sequence). The CDR3 region has the DNA TGTGCCAGCAGCTTGTTAACGGAGGTCTACACCTTC. This encodes CASSLLTEVYTF.

The chain combines TRBV6-5 with TRBJ2-1, with TRBD1 matching over 8 bases. Germline CDR1 is MNHEY and CDR2 is SVGAGI. Unmatched junction bases numbered 6, after V lost 6 bases and J lost 5 bases. This CDR3 is 14 amino acids long. The CDR3 sequence: CASRPGQANNEQFF. As DNA, the CDR3 is TGTGCCAGCAGGCCGGGACAGGCTAACAATGAGCAGTTCTTC.

The chain employs TRBV12-3 or TRBV12-4 and TRBJ1-1, with D tentatively TRBD1 (6 bases). Trimming left V 6 bases short and J 6 bases short, with 11 bases between. This CDR3 spans 12 amino acids. CDR3 region: CASSYGQPEAFF. CDR3 in DNA: TGTGCCAGCAGCTACGGACAGCCTGAAGCTTTCTTT.

The chain has TRBV27 and TRBJ2-7, with 8 bases matching TRBD1. The germline V gene has CDR1 MNHEY and CDR2 SMNVEV (reference sequence). The CDR3 has 15 amino acids. J gave up 4 bases and V 7 bases, and 12 bases lay outside the gene matches. CDR3 nucleotides: TGTGCCAGCAACCCTGGGGGCAGGGGGCAATACGAGCAGTACTTC. Translated, it gives CASNPGGRGQYEQYF.

V is TRBV19 and J is TRBJ1-5, with 12 bases aligning to TRBD1. Germline V lookup: CDR1 LNHDA, CDR2 SQIVND (reference sequence). The V gene end was trimmed by 4 bases and the J gene end by 4 bases; junction bases not matched to a gene: 14. The CDR3 consists of 19 residues. DNA of the CDR3: TGTGCCAGTAGTACCCGACAATTGGGACAGGGGGCTTGGAATCAGCCCCAGCATTTT. Its protein product is CASSTRQLGQGAWNQPQHF.

The genes are TRBV14 and TRBJ1-2; no clear D gene. Trimming removed 5 bases at V and 6 bases at J, with 13 bases between. The CDR3 length is 13 residues. The V gene's germline CDR1 is SGHDN and CDR2 FVKESK. Written as DNA, the CDR3 is TGTGCCAGCAGCTCCGGTAGTTATAATGGCTACACCTTC. It encodes CASSSGSYNGYTF.

In this sample, this clone turned up a few times. This chain connects TRBV14 to TRBJ1-2; D is undetermined. The CDR3 loop spans 13 amino acids. Trimming cost V 3 bases and J 2 bases, with 7 bases left between them. Germline CDR1 SGHDN, CDR2 FVKESK. This CDR3 reads CASSHQQNYGYTF. The DNA for the CDR3 is TGTGCCAGCAGCCACCAACAGAACTATGGCTACACCTTC.

The rearrangement uses TRBV28 and TRBJ1-2, with TRBD1 matching over 8 bases. Losses at the gene ends were 6 bases for V and 3 bases for J; bases not matched to a gene: 9. The germline V gene encodes CDR1 MDHEN and CDR2 SYDVKM. CDR3 length: 15 residues. The CDR3 reads CASRRQGAPDYGYTF. Written as DNA, the CDR3 is TGTGCCAGCAGGCGTCAGGGGGCGCCGGACTATGGCTACACCTTC.

The J gene is TRBJ1-4, the V gene TRBV11-3; TRBD1 agrees at 10 bases. The CDR3 extends over 16 amino acids. Trimming cost V 5 bases and J 8 bases; bases outside gene matches: 11. Germline loops: CDR1 SGHNT, CDR2 YENEEA. The CDR3, as DNA: TGTGCCAGCAGCCAGGAGCGACAGGGGGCAAAGGAAAAACTGTTTTTT. Its translation: CASSQERQGAKEKLFF.

The J gene is TRBJ2-1, the V gene TRBV5-4; 7 positions agree with TRBD2. The V gene's germline CDR1 is SGHNT and CDR2 YYREEE (reference sequence). With V trimmed by 0 bases and J by 0 bases, 3 bases remained unmatched. The CDR3 extends over 16 amino acids. The CDR3 coding sequence is TGTGCCAGCAGCTTGGCCGGGGGGAGCTCCTACAATGAGCAGTTCTTC. Translated, it gives CASSLAGGSSYNEQFF.

This chain connects TRBV11-2 to TRBJ1-1; D might be TRBD1 (5 bases). The ends were cut back, 2 bases at V and 0 bases at J, with 13 bases in the middle. CDR3 size: 16 residues. Germline V gene data show CDR1 as SGHAT and CDR2 as FQNNGV. CDR3 amino acids: CASSLFPRQLNTEAFF. The CDR3 DNA sequence: TGTGCCAGCAGCTTATTCCCGCGACAGCTGAACACTGAAGCTTTCTTT.

This chain links TRBV18 with TRBJ2-5; no reliable D call. The CDR3 has 15 residues. Germline CDR1 and CDR2: KGHSH and LQKENI. V gave up 3 bases and J gave up 1 base, with 12 bases separating them. CDR3 in DNA: TGTGCCAGCTCACCCGGAGTTGAGATCCAAGAGACCCAGTACTTC. This codes for CASSPGVEIQETQYF.